The 19 T cell receptor beta chains presented below share a single source sample, sequenced in a study of cytomegalovirus exposure and HLA in healthy donors. A multiplex PCR was run with 60 Vbeta primers and 13 Jbeta primers. Sequencing used immunoSEQ multiplex PCR; TCRdb keeps in-frame clones, though not all of them. The sample has 110,000 or so clones, 70% to 85% seen once. Sequences were obtained from PBMCs. These receptors all come from a woman aged 40-49 years in good health and CMV-seropositive.

The chain employs TRBV12-5 and TRBJ2-3; 9 bases agree with TRBD1. V shed 6 bases and J 0 bases; nucleotides not matched to a gene: 7. The CDR3 runs 16 residues. CDR1 and CDR2 (germline): LGHNT, FRNRAP. CDR3 DNA sequence: TGTGCTAGTGGCCCCGGGACAGGGACTAGCACAGATACGCAGTATTTT. It encodes CASGPGTGTSTDTQYF.

The chain couples TRBV7-2 to TRBJ2-7; 11 positions match TRBD2. Germline V lookup: CDR1 SGHTA, CDR2 FQGNSA. V was clipped by 0 bases and J by 0 bases; unmatched bases: 10. The CDR3 covers 19 residues. This CDR3 reads CASSLAGSSGGTSSYEQYF. The CDR3 DNA reads as TGTGCCAGCAGCTTAGCGGGATCTAGCGGGGGGACCAGCTCCTACGAGCAGTACTTC.

As for this clone: One junction end does not reproduce the germline sequence, and a read error may be involved. J is TRBJ2-1 and V is TRBV2, with TRBD2 identical over 11 bases. Germline V CDR1 and CDR2: SNHLY, FYNNEI. The CDR3 sequence is 16 residues long. The CDR3 reads CASSDRLLAGDNGQFF. DNA for the CDR3: TGTGCCAGCAGTGACAGGTTACTAGCGGGGGACAATGGGCAGTTCTTC.

The chain joins TRBV27 to TRBJ2-2; 9 bases agree with TRBD1. Germline values: CDR1 MNHEY, CDR2 SMNVEV (reference sequence). This CDR3 spans 16 amino acids. V gave up 2 bases and J gave up 5 bases; unmatched junction bases: 6. The CDR3 DNA is TGTGCCAGCAGTTTAGGACAGGGGTATGTGACCGGGGAGCTGTTTTTT. Its protein product is CASSLGQGYVTGELFF.

This clone came up a few times. This chain connects TRBV15 to TRBJ2-4, with 9 bases lining up with TRBD1. The CDR3 has 14 amino acids. The germline V gene has CDR1 LNHNV and CDR2 YYDKDF (reference sequence). The ends lost 3 bases at V and 5 bases at J; junction bases unmatched: 2. In DNA form, the CDR3 reads TGTGCCACCAGCAGCCGGGACAGGGAAAACATTCAGTACTTC. The encoded protein is CATSSRDRENIQYF.

The V and J genes are TRBV2 and TRBJ2-7, with 14 bases that match TRBD2. The J segment lost 3 bases and the V segment lost 6 bases, leaving 7 bases of the junction unmatched. The CDR3 totals 16 residues. Looked up from germline, CDR1 is SNHLY and CDR2 is FYNNEI. The CDR3 loop reads CASRSGLAGGGYEQYF. The CDR3 DNA reads TGTGCCAGCAGATCCGGACTAGCGGGAGGAGGCTACGAGCAGTACTTC.

Here the CDR3 reads CASSQQTSGGRTDTQYF. CDR3 sequence (DNA): TGTGCCAGCAGCCAACAGACTAGCGGGGGCCGCACAGATACGCAGTATTTT. The J gene is TRBJ2-3, the V gene TRBV4-2, with 12 bases lining up with TRBD2. Germline V CDR1 and CDR2: LGHNA, YNFKEQ. The ends lost 2 bases at V and 1 base at J; junction bases unmatched: 4. This CDR3 has 17 amino acids.

This chain uses TRBV28 with TRBJ1-1; a possible D gene is TRBD1 (5 bases). CDR3 length: 15 amino acids. Germline CDR1 is MDHEN and CDR2 is SYDVKM. Trimming stripped 6 bases from V and 1 base from J, with 15 bases between. The CDR3 nucleotides are TGTGCCAGCAGCCCGGGGGACGCTTCGAACACTGAAGCTTTCTTT. The encoded protein is CASSPGDASNTEAFF.

This clone has only a few counts. The chain couples TRBV30 to TRBJ2-2; unclear D gene. Germline CDR1 GTSNPN, CDR2 SVGIG (reference sequence). Deletions cut 4 bases from V and 6 bases from J, with 12 bases between. CDR3 length equals 13 residues. The CDR3 here is CAWTRFFPGELFF. CDR3 DNA sequence: TGTGCCTGGACGCGGTTTTTCCCCGGGGAGCTGTTTTTT. Based on the CDR3 plus reference TRBV30 and TRBJ2-2, the full variable domain is SQTIHQWPATLVQPVGSPLSLECTVEGTSNPNLYWYRQAAGRGLQLLFYSVGIGQISSEVPQNLSASRPQDRQFILSSKKLLLSDSGFYLCAWTRFFPGELFFGEGSRLTVL.

In this sample, this clone turned up once. The chain joins TRBV5-1 to TRBJ2-1; 7 bases align to TRBD2. The V segment lost 4 bases and the J segment 0 bases; nucleotides outside the gene matches: 13. The CDR3 is 18 amino acids. From germline, CDR1 is SGHRS and CDR2 YFSETQ. The CDR3 reads CASSNRRTSASSYNEQFF. The CDR3 DNA reads as TGCGCCAGCAGCAATCGTAGAACTAGCGCTAGCTCCTACAATGAGCAGTTCTTC. The complete variable domain, with remaining parts taken from reference TRBV5-1 and TRBJ2-1, reads KAGVTQTPRYLIKTRGQQVTLSCSPISGHRSVSWYQQTPGQGLQFLFEYFSETQRNKGNFPGRFSGRQFSNSRSEMNVSTLELGDSALYLCASSNRRTSASSYNEQFFGPGTRLTVL.

The gene calls are TRBV19 and TRBJ2-7; 8 positions agree with TRBD2. This CDR3 has 15 amino acids. The J segment lost 5 bases and the V segment lost 4 bases, leaving 10 bases of the junction unmatched. Germline assignment: CDR1 LNHDA and CDR2 SQIVND (reference sequence). In nucleotides, the CDR3 is TGTGCCAGTAGTAAACCGGGACTAGTTTCCCACGAGCAGTACTTC. Translating it yields CASSKPGLVSHEQYF.

This clone occurred a few times. The chain has TRBV2 and TRBJ2-4, with 9 bases matching TRBD1. The germline V gene encodes CDR1 SNHLY and CDR2 FYNNEI. With V trimmed by 6 bases and J by 3 bases, 6 bases remained unmatched. The CDR3 contains 15 residues. As DNA, the CDR3 is TGTGCCAGCAGCAGGACAGGGGTCGACAAAAACATTCAGTACTTC. Translated: CASSRTGVDKNIQYF.

This clone was found a few times. The genes are TRBV7-9 and TRBJ2-2; 9 bases are a match to TRBD1. This CDR3 spans 14 amino acids. V gave up 4 bases and J gave up 5 bases; unmatched junction bases: 2. The V gene's germline CDR1 is SEHNR and CDR2 FQNEAQ (reference sequence). The CDR3 reads CASSSGTGTGELFF. The CDR3, as DNA: TGTGCCAGCAGCTCCGGGACAGGGACCGGGGAGCTGTTTTTT. The whole variable domain, filled in from reference TRBV7-9 and TRBJ2-2, reads DTGVSQNPRHKITKRGQNVTFRCDPISEHNRLYWYRQTLGQGPEFLTYFQNEAQLEKSRLLSDRFSAERPKGSFSTLEIQRTEQGDSAMYLCASSSGTGTGELFFGEGSRLTVL.

This clone was counted a few times. The V gene is TRBV20-1, the J gene TRBJ2-7; tentatively, D is TRBD2 (5 bases). Germline loops: CDR1 DFQATT, CDR2 SNEGSKA (reference sequence). Deletions cut 3 bases from V and 4 bases from J, with 7 bases between. This CDR3 is built from 11 residues. DNA for the CDR3: TGCAGTGCTAGCGGGAAATACGAGCAGTACTTC. It translates to CSASGKYEQYF.

The rearrangement joins TRBV5-4 to TRBJ2-3; 9 bases are a match to TRBD2. With V trimmed by 3 bases and J by 5 bases, 13 bases remained unmatched. The CDR3 is 17 residues long. Germline V CDR1 and CDR2: SGHNT, YYREEE (reference sequence). The CDR3 here is CASSWRGGGASGDTQYF. CDR3 sequence (DNA): TGTGCCAGCAGCTGGCGGGGCGGGGGGGCATCGGGAGATACGCAGTATTTT.

This clone has only a few counts. The rearrangement links TRBV4-3 to TRBJ2-5; D possibly corresponds to TRBD2 (6 bases). The CDR3 is made up of 15 amino acids. The V gene lost 1 base and the J gene lost 5 bases, with 14 bases spanning the gap. The V gene's germline CDR1 is LGHNA and CDR2 YSLEER. This chain's CDR3 is CASSQGFGGVETQYF. CDR3 bases: TGCGCCAGCAGCCAAGGTTTCGGAGGGGTGGAGACCCAGTACTTC.

The chain uses TRBV11-3 and TRBJ2-7; no reliable D call. The germline V gene has CDR1 SGHNT and CDR2 YENEEA. This CDR3 has 15 amino acids. The V gene lost 4 bases and the J gene lost 0 bases, with 13 bases spanning the gap. CDR3 DNA sequence: TGTGCCAGCAGCTCGTCCAGGCTTAGCTCCTACGAGCAGTACTTC. Protein: CASSSSRLSSYEQYF.

The chain combines TRBV27 with TRBJ2-1, with a tentative D call TRBD2 (5 bases). Looked up from germline, CDR1 is MNHEY and CDR2 is SMNVEV (reference sequence). V was cut by 3 bases and J by 2 bases, with 11 bases left in between. This CDR3 is built from 15 residues. CDR3 loop: CASSLGVLTYNEQFF. The CDR3 DNA reads as TGTGCCAGCAGTTTGGGAGTTCTAACCTACAATGAGCAGTTCTTC.

The chain recombines TRBV5-1 with TRBJ2-7; TRBD1 matches 10 bases. The J segment lost 2 bases and the V segment lost 2 bases, leaving 10 bases of the junction unmatched. Germline V gene lookup returns CDR1 SGHRS and CDR2 YFSETQ. The CDR3 has 17 amino acids. The CDR3 reads CASSFAAGTGAPYEQYF. The CDR3 DNA is TGCGCCAGCAGCTTTGCCGCCGGGACAGGGGCCCCCTACGAGCAGTACTTC.